This TCR beta chain was obtained from a study of T cell repertoires in cytomegalovirus infection (dated by TCRdb to between 2018 and 2021). With regard to the full study: Donor HLA type was relevant to the analysis, because carriage of CMV infection together with the matching HLA type was indicated by public TCR beta signatures. Paper-wide results and their limitations: Cumulative frequency of public TCR beta family members discriminated carriers of CMV infection plus the relevant HLA type in this cohort and an independent approximately 370-donor cohort. The ex vivo response was dominated by HLA-C-restricted CMV-specific TCR beta clonotypes, and the single most frequent clonotype in two of eight donors was supplied by these HLA-C-restricted clonotypes.

As encoded in the germline V gene, CDR1 is MGHRA while CDR2 is YSYEKL. Trimming takes 0 bases from V and 1 base from J, and the germline ends sit 10 bases apart. CDR3 length: 15 amino acids, cysteine to phenylalanine. The sequence is cut down to CDR3 DNA, 45 bases in frame from base 1. The sequencer was an Illumina HiSeq 1500. TCRdb took the public reads, trimmed them with fastp at Q25, ran MiXCR for clone calling and kept in-frame beta chains. Each record represents a unique CDR3 protein, reported with the most common genes and DNA among its rows. For this sample the table gives more than 350,000 distinct CDR3 sequences, of which approximately 32% were detected only once. The top ten clonotypes cover roughly an eighth of the sample. As for this clonotype: This receptor's antigen is unknown. Base qualities are not at hand, and no much larger clone is one base apart.

Sequenced input: PBMCs. Recombination joined TRBV4-1 with TRBJ2-7, with the D call perhaps TRBD1 or TRBD2, each one matching 5 bases. This TCR was recovered from a human donor in good health (CMV status not recorded). Some clones in this sample may be carry-over from other donors' samples. For the CDR3, the sequence is CASSQDGDPSYEQYF. The nucleotide sequence reads as follows: TGCGCCAGCAGCCAAGATGGGGACCCTTCCTACGAGCAGTACTTC.